This T cell receptor (beta chain) originates from a study of blood T cell repertoires in COVID-19. Overall study context: Specimens from acute and convalescent COVID-19 originated in the United States, Italy and Spain.

This clone was observed many times. Only in-frame clones appear in the TCRdb table, and some are missing; sequencing was by immunoSEQ multiplex PCR. The sample shows 160,000 or so clones, 70% to 85% of them seen only once. The CDR3 contains 9 residues. CDR1 and CDR2 (germline): SQVTM, ANQGSEA. Trimming left V 5 bases short and J 4 bases short, with 3 bases between. This clonotype was sampled from a woman between 50 and 59 years old with acute or convalescent COVID-19. Sequenced input: peripheral blood. V gene TRBV29-1 combines with J gene TRBJ2-7; D is ambiguous. The CDR3 nucleotides are TGCAGCGTTCCATACGAGCAGTACTTC. Translated, it gives CSVPYEQYF.